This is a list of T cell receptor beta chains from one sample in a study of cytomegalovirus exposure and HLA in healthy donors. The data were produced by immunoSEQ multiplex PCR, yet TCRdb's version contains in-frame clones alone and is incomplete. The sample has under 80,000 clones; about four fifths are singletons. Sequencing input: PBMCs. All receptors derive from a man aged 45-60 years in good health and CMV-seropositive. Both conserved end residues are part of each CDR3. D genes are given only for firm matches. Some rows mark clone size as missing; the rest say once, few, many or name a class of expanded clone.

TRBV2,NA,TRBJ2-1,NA,CASSEKASAYNEQFF,TGTGCCAGCAGTGAAAAGGCTAGCGCATACAATGAGCAGTTCTTC
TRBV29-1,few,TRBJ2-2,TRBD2,CSATSGRTGELFF,TGCAGCGCGACTAGCGGGAGGACCGGGGAGCTGTTTTTT
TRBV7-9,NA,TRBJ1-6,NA,CSSSLGEISPLHF,TGTTCCAGCAGCTTAGGTGAGATTTCCCCCCTCCACTTT
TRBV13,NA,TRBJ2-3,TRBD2,CASSAPSGITDTQYF,TGTGCCAGCAGCGCCCCTAGCGGGATCACAGATACGCAGTATTTT
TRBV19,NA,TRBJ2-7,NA,CASSRGSYEQYF,TGTGCCAGTAGTCGGGGTTCCTACGAGCAGTACTTC
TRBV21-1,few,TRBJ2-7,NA,CASSKPGPYYEQYF,TGTGCCAGCAGCAAACCAGGGCCCTACTACGAGCAGTACTTC
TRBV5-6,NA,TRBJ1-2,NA,CASSLGEAPGYTF,TGTGCCAGCAGCTTGGGGGAGGCCCCTGGCTACACCTTC
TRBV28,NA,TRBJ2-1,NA,CASTVSSYNEQFF,TGTGCCAGTACAGTTAGCTCCTACAATGAGCAGTTCTTC
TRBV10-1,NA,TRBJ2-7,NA,CASSDGGYEQYF,TGCGCCAGCAGTGACGGGGGATACGAGCAGTACTTC
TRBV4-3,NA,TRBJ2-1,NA,CASHGRDRYNEQFF,TGCGCCAGCCACGGGAGGGACAGATACAATGAGCAGTTCTTC
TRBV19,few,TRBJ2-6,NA,CASSSTSGANVLTF,TGTGCCAGCTCCTCCACGAGTGGGGCCAACGTCCTGACTTTC
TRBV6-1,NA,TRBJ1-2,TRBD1,CASSEVTGGNYGYTF,TGTGCCAGCAGTGAGGTAACAGGGGGCAACTATGGCTACACCTTC
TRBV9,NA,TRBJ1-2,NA,CASSVDVGGRGYTF,TGTGCCAGCAGCGTAGATGTCGGGGGGCGGGGCTACACCTTC
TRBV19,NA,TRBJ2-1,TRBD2,CASSNYVRSGGLSSYNEQFF,TGTGCCAGTAGTAACTACGTAAGGAGCGGGGGCCTTAGCTCCTACAATGAGCAGTTCTTC
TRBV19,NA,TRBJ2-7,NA,CASSIDGFYEQYF,TGTGCCAGTAGTATAGATGGTTTTTACGAGCAGTACTTC
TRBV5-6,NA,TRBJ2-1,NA,CASSFGLVVYEQFF,TGTGCCAGCAGCTTCGGTCTAGTTGTCTATGAGCAGTTCTTC
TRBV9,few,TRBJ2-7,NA,CASRSQAPSSYEPYF,TGTGCCAGCCGCTCACAGGCGCCCAGCTCCTACGAGCCGTACTTC
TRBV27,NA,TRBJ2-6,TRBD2,CASSFRRGVGANVLTF,TGTGCCAGCAGTTTCCGCCGGGGGGTAGGGGCCAACGTCCTGACTTTC
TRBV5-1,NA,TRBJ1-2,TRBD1,CASSPFQTGGDGYTF,TGCGCCAGCAGCCCTTTCCAAACAGGGGGCGATGGCTACACCTTC
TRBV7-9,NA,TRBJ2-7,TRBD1,CSSSSPMGQITYEQYF,TGTTCCAGCAGCTCGCCTATGGGACAGATTACCTACGAGCAGTACTTC
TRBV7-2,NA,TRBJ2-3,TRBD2,CASSIAGGPSTDTQYF,TGTGCCAGCAGTATAGCGGGGGGGCCGAGCACAGATACGCAGTATTTT
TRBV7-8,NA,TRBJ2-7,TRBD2,CASSPYGTSGNYEQYF,TGTGCCAGCAGCCCGTATGGGACTAGCGGGAACTACGAGCAGTACTTC
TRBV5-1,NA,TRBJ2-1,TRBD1,CASRDGQGYNEQFF,TGCGCCAGCAGAGACGGACAGGGCTACAATGAGCAGTTCTTC
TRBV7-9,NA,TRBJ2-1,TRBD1,CASSQTGGKVQFF,TGTGCCAGCAGCCAAACAGGGGGCAAAGTGCAGTTCTTC
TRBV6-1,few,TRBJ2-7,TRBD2,CASSRTSGGYEQYF,TGTGCCAGCAGCCGGACTAGCGGGGGGTACGAGCAGTACTTC
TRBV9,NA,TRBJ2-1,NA,CASSALLTSNEQFF,TGTGCCAGCAGCGCTTTACTTACTAGCAATGAGCAGTTCTTC
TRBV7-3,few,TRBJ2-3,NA,CASSLGGRGPDTQYF,TGTGCCAGCAGCTTAGGCGGAAGAGGTCCAGATACGCAGTATTTT
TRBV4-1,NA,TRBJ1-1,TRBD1,CASSQDGTGWVTEAFF,TGCGCCAGCAGCCAAGACGGGACAGGGTGGGTCACTGAAGCTTTCTTT
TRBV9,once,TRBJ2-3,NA,CASSVAAVGTDTQYF,TGTGCCAGCAGCGTAGCGGCGGTGGGCACAGATACGCAGTATTTT
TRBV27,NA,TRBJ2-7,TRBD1,CASSPRGTGAYEQYF,TGTGCCAGCAGTCCGCGTGGGACAGGGGCCTACGAGCAGTACTTC
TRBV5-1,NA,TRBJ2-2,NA,CASSLVAGVTGELFF,TGCGCCAGCAGCTTGGTCGCAGGGGTCACCGGGGAGCTGTTTTTT
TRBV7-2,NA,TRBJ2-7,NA,CASSRGTKNEQYF,TGTGCCAGCAGCAGAGGGACAAAAAACGAGCAGTACTTC
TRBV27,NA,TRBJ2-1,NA,CATSLYPQGAGESREQFF,TGTGCCACCAGTTTATATCCCCAGGGGGCGGGAGAGTCTCGTGAGCAGTTCTTC
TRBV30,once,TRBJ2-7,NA,CAWSADIGVTYEQYF,TGTGCCTGGAGTGCAGATATAGGGGTGACCTACGAGCAGTACTTC
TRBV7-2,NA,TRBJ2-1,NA,CASSQIGSDYNEQFF,TGTGCCAGCAGCCAAATCGGGTCAGATTACAATGAGCAGTTCTTC
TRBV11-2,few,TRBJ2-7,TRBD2,CASSLARLAGERGEQYF,TGTGCCAGCAGCTTAGCGCGACTAGCGGGAGAGAGGGGCGAGCAGTACTTC
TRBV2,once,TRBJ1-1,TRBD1,CARRTEMGQGSFF,TGTGCCAGGAGGACGGAGATGGGACAGGGGTCTTTCTTT
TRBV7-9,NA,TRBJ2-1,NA,CASSTPVQGSDYNEQFF,TGTGCCAGCAGCACCCCAGTCCAGGGAAGCGACTACAATGAGCAGTTCTTC
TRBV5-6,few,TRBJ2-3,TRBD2,CASSFGLAGVTDTQYF,TGTGCCAGCAGCTTCGGACTAGCGGGAGTAACAGATACGCAGTATTTT
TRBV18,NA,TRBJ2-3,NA,CASSPPWGGEGTDTQYF,TGTGCCAGCTCACCACCTTGGGGCGGGGAAGGCACAGATACGCAGTATTTT
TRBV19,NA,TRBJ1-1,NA,CASSKLGRLQGVTEAFF,TGTGCCAGTAGTAAGCTGGGTCGGCTACAGGGAGTCACTGAAGCTTTCTTT
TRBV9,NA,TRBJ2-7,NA,CASRSQGPSYSEQYF,TGTGCAAGCAGATCCCAGGGGCCCAGCTACTCCGAGCAGTACTTC
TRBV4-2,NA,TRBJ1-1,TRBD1,CASSQAGGRGTEAFF,TGTGCCAGCAGCCAAGCAGGGGGCAGGGGCACTGAAGCTTTCTTT
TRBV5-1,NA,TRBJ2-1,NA,CASSLTDYNEQFF,TGCGCCAGCAGCTTGACAGACTACAATGAGCAGTTCTTC
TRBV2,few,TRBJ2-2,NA,CASSARETGELFF,TGTGCCAGCAGTGCGCGGGAAACCGGGGAGCTGTTTTTT
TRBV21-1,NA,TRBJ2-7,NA,CASSKAHRDSPYEQYF,TGTGCCAGCAGCAAAGCACACCGGGACAGCCCCTACGAGCAGTACTTC